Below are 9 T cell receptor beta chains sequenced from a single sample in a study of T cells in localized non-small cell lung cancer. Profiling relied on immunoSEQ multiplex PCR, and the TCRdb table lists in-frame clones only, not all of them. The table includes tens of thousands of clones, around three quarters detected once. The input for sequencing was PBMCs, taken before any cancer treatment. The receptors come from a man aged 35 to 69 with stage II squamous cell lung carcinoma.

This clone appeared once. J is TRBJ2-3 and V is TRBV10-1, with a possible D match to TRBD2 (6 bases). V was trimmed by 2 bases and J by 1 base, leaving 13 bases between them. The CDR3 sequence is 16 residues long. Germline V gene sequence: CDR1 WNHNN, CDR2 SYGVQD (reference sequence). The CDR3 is CASSERRGPRTDTQYF. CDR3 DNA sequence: TGCGCCAGCAGTGAGCGGAGGGGTCCCCGCACAGATACGCAGTATTTT.

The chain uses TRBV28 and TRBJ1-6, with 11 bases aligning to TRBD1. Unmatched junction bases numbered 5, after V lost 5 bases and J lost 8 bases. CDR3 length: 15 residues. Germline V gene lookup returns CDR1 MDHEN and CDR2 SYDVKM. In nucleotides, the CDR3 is TGTGCCAGCAGTCCTGGGACAGGGGGTTATTCACCCCTCCACTTT. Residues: CASSPGTGGYSPLHF.

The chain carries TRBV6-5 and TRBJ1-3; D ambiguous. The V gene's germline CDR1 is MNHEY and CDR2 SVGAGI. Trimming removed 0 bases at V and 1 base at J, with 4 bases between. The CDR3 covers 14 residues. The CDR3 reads CASSYSESGNTIYF. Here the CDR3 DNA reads TGTGCCAGCAGTTACTCGGAATCTGGAAACACCATATATTTT.

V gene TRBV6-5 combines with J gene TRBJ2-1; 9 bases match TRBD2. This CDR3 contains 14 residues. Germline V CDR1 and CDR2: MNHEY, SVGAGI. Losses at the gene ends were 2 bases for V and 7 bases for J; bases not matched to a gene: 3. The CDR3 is CASSYGTSRNEQFF. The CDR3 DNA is TGTGCCAGCAGTTACGGGACTAGCAGGAATGAGCAGTTCTTC.

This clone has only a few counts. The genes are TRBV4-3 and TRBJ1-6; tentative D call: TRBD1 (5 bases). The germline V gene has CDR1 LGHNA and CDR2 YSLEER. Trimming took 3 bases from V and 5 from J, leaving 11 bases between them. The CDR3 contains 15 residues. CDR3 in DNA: TGCGCCAGCAGCCAGGGGCGGACCCATAATTCACCCCTCCACTTT. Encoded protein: CASSQGRTHNSPLHF.

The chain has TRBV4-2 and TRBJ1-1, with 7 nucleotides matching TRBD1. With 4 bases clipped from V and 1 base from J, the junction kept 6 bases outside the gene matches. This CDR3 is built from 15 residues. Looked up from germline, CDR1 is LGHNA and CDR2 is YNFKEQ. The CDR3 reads CASSPTGDRNTEAFF. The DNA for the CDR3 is TGTGCCAGCAGCCCTACCGGGGACAGGAACACTGAAGCTTTCTTT.

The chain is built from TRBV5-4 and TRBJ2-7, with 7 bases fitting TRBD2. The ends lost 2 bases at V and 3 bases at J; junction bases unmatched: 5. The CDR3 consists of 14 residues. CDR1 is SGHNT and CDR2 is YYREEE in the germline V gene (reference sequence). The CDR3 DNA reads TGTGCCAGCAGCTTCGGCGGGGGAGGCTACGAGCAGTACTTC. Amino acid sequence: CASSFGGGGYEQYF.

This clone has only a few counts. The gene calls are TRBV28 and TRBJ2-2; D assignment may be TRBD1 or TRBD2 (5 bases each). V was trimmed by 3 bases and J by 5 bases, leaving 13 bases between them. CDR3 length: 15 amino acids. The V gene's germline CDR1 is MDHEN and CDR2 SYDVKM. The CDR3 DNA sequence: TGTGCCAGCAGTTTTCGGGGCCTGGGGACCGGGGAGCTGTTTTTT. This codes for CASSFRGLGTGELFF.

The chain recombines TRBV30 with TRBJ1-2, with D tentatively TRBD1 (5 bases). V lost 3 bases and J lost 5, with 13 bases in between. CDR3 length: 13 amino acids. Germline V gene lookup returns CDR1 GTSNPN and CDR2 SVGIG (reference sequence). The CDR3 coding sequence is TGTGCCTGGAGGCTCGACAGACTTTATGGCTACACCTTC. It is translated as CAWRLDRLYGYTF.